This entry lists 19 T cell receptor beta chains sequenced from one sample in a study of T cell changes during pregnancy in multiple sclerosis. The table came from immunoSEQ multiplex PCR; TCRdb's copy has only in-frame clones and leaves some out. This table has some 110,000 clones, 92% appearing once. The material sequenced was peripheral blood, taken after pregnancy. The receptors shown here come from a female donor with multiple sclerosis, enrolled in a pregnancy study.

The V gene is TRBV11-2, the J gene TRBJ1-4; D is perhaps TRBD1 (5 bases). The CDR3 runs to 15 residues. From germline, CDR1 is SGHAT and CDR2 FQNNGV. Trimming cost V 1 base and J 8 bases, with 14 bases left between them. CDR3 in amino acids: CASSLGGRVVEKLFF. DNA for the CDR3: TGTGCCAGCAGCTTAGGGGGCAGGGTTGTCGAAAAACTGTTTTTT.

This clone appeared a single time. CDR3 sequence reads: CASSPRLADYNEQFF. Here the CDR3 DNA reads TGTGCCAGCTCACCACGGCTAGCGGACTACAATGAGCAGTTCTTC. The chain has TRBV18 and TRBJ2-1, with TRBD2 identical over 7 bases. Germline V gives CDR1 KGHSH, CDR2 LQKENI. J gave up 3 bases and V 1 base, and 3 bases lay outside the gene matches. The CDR3 totals 15 residues. Supplemented by reference TRBV18 and TRBJ2-1, the full variable domain reads NAGVMQNPRHLVRRRGQEARLRCSPMKGHSHVYWYRQLPEEGLKFMVYLQKENIIDESGMPKERFSAEFPKEGPSILRIQQVVRGDSAAYFCASSPRLADYNEQFFGPGTRLTVL.

This sequence joins TRBV30 and TRBJ2-1, with 7 bases matching TRBD2. The CDR3 totals 13 residues. Trimming removed 8 bases from V and 7 bases from J; junction bases left unmatched: 11. CDR1 GTSNPN and CDR2 SVGIG come from the germline V gene (reference sequence). CDR3 amino acids: CARGRERPNEQFF. The CDR3 region has the DNA TGTGCCCGAGGGAGGGAGAGGCCAAATGAGCAGTTCTTC.

The chain links TRBV5-1 to TRBJ1-2, with D possibly TRBD1 on 6 matching bases. This CDR3 region has 16 residues. From germline, CDR1 is SGHRS and CDR2 YFSETQ. Deletions cut 3 bases from V and 5 bases from J, with 20 bases between. The CDR3 DNA is TGCGCCAGCAGCTCCGAACCGGGACACACTAGTTATGGCTACACCTTC. It is translated as CASSSEPGHTSYGYTF.

This clone was recorded only once. CDR3 DNA: TGTGCCAGCCCACAGGGGAGGAGGTTGCGAGGACTGTTTTTT. This translates into CASPQGRRLRGLFF. The J gene is TRBJ2-2, the V gene TRBV27; D is perhaps TRBD1 (7 bases). V was clipped by 8 bases and J by 14 bases, with 24 bases between them. The CDR3 consists of 14 residues. Germline values: CDR1 MNHEY, CDR2 SMNVEV (reference sequence).

This chain connects TRBV13 to TRBJ1-2, with D possibly being TRBD1 (5 bases). The V end was cut by 0 bases, the J end by 0 bases, with 32 bases between. From germline, CDR1 is PRHDT and CDR2 FYEKMQ (reference sequence). The CDR3 spans 23 residues. CDR3 sequence: CASSLGKPGPRTVFGLPNYGYTF. Here the CDR3 DNA reads TGTGCCAGCAGCTTAGGCAAACCAGGGCCGAGAACCGTGTTTGGCCTTCCTAACTATGGCTACACCTTC.

This clone was counted between two and nine times. In nucleotides, the CDR3 is TGTGCCAGTTGGGACAGGGGGCGCGGGACTGAAGCTTTCTTT. This codes for CASWDRGRGTEAFF. This chain links TRBV19 with TRBJ1-1; TRBD1 matches 12 bases. This CDR3 has 14 residues. CDR1 is LNHDA, CDR2 SQIVND, per germline (reference sequence). V shed 8 bases and J 5 bases; nucleotides not matched to a gene: 6.

This chain joins TRBV28 and TRBJ1-2; 7 bases are shared with TRBD1. Germline CDR1 MDHEN, CDR2 SYDVKM. The trim removed 6 bases at V and 2 bases at J, leaving 3 bases unmatched. The CDR3 runs 13 residues. The DNA of the CDR3 is TGTGCCAGCAGCCCGGACAGGAACTATGGCTACACCTTC. Its translation is CASSPDRNYGYTF.

This chain links TRBV27 with TRBJ1-5; the match to TRBD1 covers 11 bases. Germline V gene sequence: CDR1 MNHEY, CDR2 SMNVEV (reference sequence). This CDR3 has 14 amino acids. V was clipped by 5 bases and J by 6 bases; unmatched bases: 3. Written as DNA, the CDR3 is TGTGCCAGCAGTCCAGGACAGGGGGCTCAGCCCCAGCATTTT. Residues: CASSPGQGAQPQHF.

The chain carries TRBV2 and TRBJ1-4; D is possibly TRBD1 (5 bases). Germline CDR1 SNHLY, CDR2 FYNNEI. CDR3 size: 14 residues. V was shortened by 11 bases and J by 14 bases, with 27 bases between the two germline ends. The CDR3 sequence: CAGSGLVGLNDLFF. CDR3 nucleotide sequence: TGTGCCGGTTCAGGGTTGGTGGGACTGAATGATCTGTTTTTT.

The CDR3 loop reads CASSDVSSYNEQFF. The CDR3 bases are TGTGCCAGCAGTGACGTCAGCTCCTACAATGAGCAGTTCTTC. The chain combines TRBV2 with TRBJ2-1; D gene ambiguous. The germline V gene encodes CDR1 SNHLY and CDR2 FYNNEI. Trimming took 3 bases from V and 0 from J, leaving 6 bases between them. This CDR3 comprises 14 residues. The whole variable domain, remainder taken from reference TRBV2 and TRBJ2-1, is EPEVTQTPSHQVTQMGQEVILRCVPISNHLYFYWYRQILGQKVEFLVSFYNNEISEKSEIFDDQFSVERPDGSNFTLKIRSTKLEDSAMYFCASSDVSSYNEQFFGPGTRLTVL.

V is TRBV14 and J is TRBJ2-5; 8 bases map to TRBD1. Germline trimming cut 1 base from V and 5 bases from J; bases unmatched to any gene: 12. Germline lookup yields CDR1 SGHDN and CDR2 FVKESK. The CDR3 is 17 amino acids. The CDR3 loop reads CASSQGGRGRYGETQYF. CDR3 nucleotide sequence: TGTGCCAGCAGCCAAGGCGGCAGGGGGCGTTATGGGGAGACCCAGTACTTC.

This CDR3 is CASSENRAVGGYGYTF. In DNA form, the CDR3 reads TGTGCCAGCAGTGAAAATCGGGCCGTTGGAGGCTATGGCTACACCTTC. The gene calls are TRBV2 and TRBJ1-2; D remains ambiguous. The CDR3 runs to 16 residues. V lost 2 bases to trimming and J lost 4 bases, with 17 bases between them. Germline CDR1 is SNHLY and CDR2 is FYNNEI. The complete variable domain, with remaining parts taken from reference TRBV2 and TRBJ1-2, reads EPEVTQTPSHQVTQMGQEVILRCVPISNHLYFYWYRQILGQKVEFLVSFYNNEISEKSEIFDDQFSVERPDGSNFTLKIRSTKLEDSAMYFCASSENRAVGGYGYTFGSGTRLTVV.

The rearrangement uses TRBV2 and TRBJ2-7; TRBD2 is a possible D gene (6 bases). V lost 6 bases to trimming and J lost 2 bases, with 14 bases between them. The CDR3 totals 14 residues. Germline V gives CDR1 SNHLY, CDR2 FYNNEI. The CDR3 protein is CASRTRGVTYEQYF. The CDR3 nucleotides read TGTGCCAGCAGGACTAGAGGAGTAACCTACGAGCAGTACTTC. Filled out from reference TRBV2 and TRBJ2-7, the complete variable domain reads EPEVTQTPSHQVTQMGQEVILRCVPISNHLYFYWYRQILGQKVEFLVSFYNNEISEKSEIFDDQFSVERPDGSNFTLKIRSTKLEDSAMYFCASRTRGVTYEQYFGPGTRLTVT.

V is TRBV9 and J is TRBJ2-1; TRBD1 is a possible D gene (5 bases). Trimming left V 3 bases short and J 1 base short, with 17 bases between. This CDR3 region has 17 residues. Germline CDR1 reads SGDLS; CDR2 reads YYNGEE. The CDR3 is CASSATAPRVSYNEQFF. The CDR3 region has the DNA TGTGCCAGCAGCGCTACAGCACCCAGGGTTTCCTACAATGAGCAGTTCTTC.

The gene calls are TRBV18 and TRBJ2-7, with 8 positions matching TRBD2. The V and J ends lost 3 bases and 5 bases, in that order; junction bases with no gene match: 6. The CDR3 length is 14 residues. CDR1 and CDR2 (germline): KGHSH, LQKENI. CDR3 loop: CASSPGGGHDEQYF. For the CDR3, the DNA is TGTGCCAGCTCACCTGGCGGGGGGCACGACGAGCAGTACTTC.

J is TRBJ2-5 and V is TRBV21-1; the table names TRBD2, a call not compared with the DNA. TRBV21-1 is described as a pseudogene. The CDR3 contains 20 residues. The CDR3 DNA reads as TGTGCCAGCAGCAAACCGAGACTAGCGGGACCATTCTGGAGCCAAGAGACCCAGTACTTC. It specifies CASSKPRLAGPFWSQETQYF.

This clone was counted a single time. The chain joins TRBV20-1 to TRBJ1-1, with D unresolved. Trimming shortened V by 4 bases and J by 4 bases, and 7 bases separated the two germline ends. CDR1 and CDR2 from the germline V gene are DFQATT and SNEGSKA (reference sequence). CDR3 length equals 11 residues. The CDR3: CSATGSTEAFF. CDR3 nucleotide sequence: TGCAGTGCTACCGGGAGCACTGAAGCTTTCTTT.

V and J are TRBV30 and TRBJ2-2, with D possibly matching TRBD2 (6 bases). The CDR3 runs 17 residues. CDR1 is GTSNPN, CDR2 SVGIG, per germline (reference sequence). V was clipped by 2 bases and J by 4 bases, with 20 bases between them. CDR3 region: CAWSSPILTRSTGELFF. DNA of the CDR3: TGTGCCTGGAGTTCCCCCATACTGACTAGATCCACCGGGGAGCTGTTTTTT.